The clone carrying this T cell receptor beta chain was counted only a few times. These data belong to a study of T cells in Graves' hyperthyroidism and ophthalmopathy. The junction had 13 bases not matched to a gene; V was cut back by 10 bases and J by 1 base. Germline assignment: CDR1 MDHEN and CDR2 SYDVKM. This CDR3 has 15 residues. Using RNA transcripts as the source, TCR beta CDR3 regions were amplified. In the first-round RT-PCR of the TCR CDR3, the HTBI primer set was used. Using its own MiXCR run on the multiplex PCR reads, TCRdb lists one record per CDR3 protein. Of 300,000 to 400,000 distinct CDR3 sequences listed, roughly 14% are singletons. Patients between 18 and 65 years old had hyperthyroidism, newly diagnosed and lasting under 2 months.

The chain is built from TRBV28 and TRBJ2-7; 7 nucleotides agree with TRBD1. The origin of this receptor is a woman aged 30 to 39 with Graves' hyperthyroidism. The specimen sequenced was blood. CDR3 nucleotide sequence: TGTGCCATCATGACAAACAGGGGCGGGTCCTACGAGCAGTACTTC. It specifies CAIMTNRGGSYEQYF.